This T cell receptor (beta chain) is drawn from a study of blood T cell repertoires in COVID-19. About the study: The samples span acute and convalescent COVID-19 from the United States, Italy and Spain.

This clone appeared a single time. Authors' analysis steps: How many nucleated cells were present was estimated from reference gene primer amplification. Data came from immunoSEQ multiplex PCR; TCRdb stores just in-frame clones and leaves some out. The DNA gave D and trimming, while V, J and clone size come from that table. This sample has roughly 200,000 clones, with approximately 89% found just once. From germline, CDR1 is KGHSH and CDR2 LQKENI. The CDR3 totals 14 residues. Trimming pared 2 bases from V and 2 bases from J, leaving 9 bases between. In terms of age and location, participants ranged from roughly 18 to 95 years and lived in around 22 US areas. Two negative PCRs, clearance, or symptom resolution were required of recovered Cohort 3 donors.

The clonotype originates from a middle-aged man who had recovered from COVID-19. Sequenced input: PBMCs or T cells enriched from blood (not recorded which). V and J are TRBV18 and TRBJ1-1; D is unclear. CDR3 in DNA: TGTGCCAGCTCACCAGAGGAGATAAACACTGAAGCTTTCTTT. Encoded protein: CASSPEEINTEAFF.